This T cell receptor (beta chain) was identified during a study of T cells in Graves' hyperthyroidism and ophthalmopathy. Study as a whole: Peripheral blood draws took place at initial diagnosis, ahead of any treatment.

In this sample, this clonotype turned up many times. What it binds is unknown. The study's findings and limits: Most thyroid clonotypes that were expanded above 0.001 also turned up in blood.

V shed 6 bases and J 3 bases; nucleotides not matched to a gene: 9. There are 15 residues in the CDR3. In germline, CDR1 is SGHRS, CDR2 YFSETQ. Patients with uncontrolled infections, other autoimmune diseases, pregnancy or lactation were excluded. Amplified TCR beta CDR3 regions derived from RNA transcripts. The HTBI set primed first-round TCR CDR3 RT-PCR. TCRdb used MiXCR to reprocess the multiplex PCR reads, holding one entry per CDR3 protein. The sample consists of some 490,000 distinct CDR3 sequences, more than 15% of them appearing once. The TCR was taken from a woman aged 25 to 45 with Graves' ophthalmopathy. Sequenced: blood. The V and J genes are TRBV5-1 and TRBJ2-3; 8 bases are shared with TRBD2. CDR3 region: CASKREFGPTDTQYF. The CDR3 DNA reads TGCGCCAGCAAGCGGGAGTTCGGTCCTACAGATACGCAGTATTTT.